This TCR beta chain was sequenced for a study of blood T cells in healthy people across ages. Through a sample-barcoded 5' primer and a J-beta primer mix, a second PCR was run for roughly 7 to 11 cycles. Each CDR3 protein is one row after TCRdb ran MiXCR on the 5' RACE reads. The profile shows 650,000 or so distinct CDR3 sequences, 45% to 60% of them singletons. V was pared by 5 bases and J by 3 bases, with 12 bases of the junction left unmatched. Germline V gives CDR1 MNHEY, CDR2 SMNVEV (reference sequence). This CDR3 has 16 amino acids. This clonotype was found a few times. Being one base from a much bigger clone, this may be a read error.

The clonotype was recovered from an elderly woman in good health. The rearrangement uses TRBV27 and TRBJ2-7, with 8 bases fitting TRBD2. Material: blood. CDR3 region: CASSPQPIAGSYEQYF. CDR3 DNA sequence: TGTGCCAGCAGTCCCCAGCCGATAGCGGGAAGCTACGAGCAGTACTTC.